This TCR beta chain was obtained from a study of blood T cell repertoires in COVID-19. Overall study context: Both acute and convalescent COVID-19 samples were obtained from the United States, Italy and Spain.

Authors' methods: Amplifying reference gene primers gave estimates of nucleated cell counts. TCRdb keeps only in-frame clones here, not all; method: immunoSEQ multiplex PCR. The V and J calls and clone size come from that table; D and trimming were worked out from the DNA. The profile shows roughly 250,000 clones, more than 85% of them singletons. The CDR3 is 17 residues long. Germline V lookup: CDR1 SGHKS, CDR2 YYEKEE (reference sequence). Between the trimmed V and J ends, which lost 5 bases and 2 bases, there was a span of 22 bases. Seattle's enrolled individuals joined amid active infection and were then monitored longitudinally.

The chain uses TRBV5-5 and TRBJ1-1, with D maybe TRBD1 (5 bases). This clonotype was obtained from a person aged 18-35 years with COVID-19, enrolled during active disease. Sample: peripheral blood. In DNA, the CDR3 is TGTGCCAGCAGTTACGTAGGACGGGGGAGGAAAAACACTGAAGCTTTCTTT. It translates to CASSYVGRGRKNTEAFF. Combining the CDR3 with reference TRBV5-5 and TRBJ1-1 gives the whole variable domain DAGVTQSPTHLIKTRGQQVTLRCSPISGHKSVSWYQQVLGQGPQFIFQYYEKEERGRGNFPDRFSARQFPNYSSELNVNALLLGDSALYLCASSYVGRGRKNTEAFFGQGTRLTVV.